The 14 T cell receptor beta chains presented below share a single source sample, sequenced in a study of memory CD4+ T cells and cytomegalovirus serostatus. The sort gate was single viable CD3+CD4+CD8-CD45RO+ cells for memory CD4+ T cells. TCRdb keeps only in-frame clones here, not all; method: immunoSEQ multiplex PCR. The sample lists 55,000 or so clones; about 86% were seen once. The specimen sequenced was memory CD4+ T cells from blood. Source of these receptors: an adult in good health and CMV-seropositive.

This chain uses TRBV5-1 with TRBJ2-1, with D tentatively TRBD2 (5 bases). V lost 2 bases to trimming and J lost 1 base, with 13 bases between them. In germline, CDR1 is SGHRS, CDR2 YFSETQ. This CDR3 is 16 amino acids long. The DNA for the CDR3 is TGCGCCAGCAGCTTATGGGGAGCGGAATCCTACAATGAGCAGTTCTTC. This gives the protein CASSLWGAESYNEQFF.

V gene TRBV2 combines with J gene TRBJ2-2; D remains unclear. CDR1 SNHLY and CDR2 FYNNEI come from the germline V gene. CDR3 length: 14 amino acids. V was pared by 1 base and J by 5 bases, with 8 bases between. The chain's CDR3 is CASSEVAATGELFF. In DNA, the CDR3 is TGTGCCAGCAGTGAAGTGGCAGCAACCGGGGAGCTGTTTTTT.

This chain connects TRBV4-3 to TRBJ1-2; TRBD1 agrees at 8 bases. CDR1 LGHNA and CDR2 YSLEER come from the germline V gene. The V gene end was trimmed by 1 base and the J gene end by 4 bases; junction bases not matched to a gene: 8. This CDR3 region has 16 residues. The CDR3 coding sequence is TGCGCCAGCAGCCAAGGCAGGGGGCGTCGGGGCTATGGCTACACCTTC. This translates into CASSQGRGRRGYGYTF.

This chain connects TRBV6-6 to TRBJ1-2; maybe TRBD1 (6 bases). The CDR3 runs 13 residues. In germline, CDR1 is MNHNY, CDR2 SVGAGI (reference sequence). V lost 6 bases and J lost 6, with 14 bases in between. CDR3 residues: CASRGTGNDGYTF. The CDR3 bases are TGTGCCAGCAGAGGAACAGGGAATGATGGCTACACCTTC.

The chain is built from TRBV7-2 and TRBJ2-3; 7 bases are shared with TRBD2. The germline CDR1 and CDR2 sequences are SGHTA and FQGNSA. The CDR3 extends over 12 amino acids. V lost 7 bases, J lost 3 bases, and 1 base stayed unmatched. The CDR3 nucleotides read TGTGCCAGCAAAGCGGGAACAGATACGCAGTATTTT. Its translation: CASKAGTDTQYF.

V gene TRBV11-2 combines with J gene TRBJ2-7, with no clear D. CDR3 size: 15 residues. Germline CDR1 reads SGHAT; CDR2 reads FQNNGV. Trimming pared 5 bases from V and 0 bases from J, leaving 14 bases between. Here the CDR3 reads CASSQSRVSSYEQYF. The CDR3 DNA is TGTGCCAGCAGCCAGTCAAGGGTCAGCTCCTACGAGCAGTACTTC.

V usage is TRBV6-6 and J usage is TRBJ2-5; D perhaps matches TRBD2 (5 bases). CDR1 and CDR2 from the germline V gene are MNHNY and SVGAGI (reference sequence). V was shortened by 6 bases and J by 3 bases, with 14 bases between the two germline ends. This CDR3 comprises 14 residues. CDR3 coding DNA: TGTGCCAGCAGCAACAGCGGCGGTAAAGAGACCCAGTACTTC. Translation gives CASSNSGGKETQYF.

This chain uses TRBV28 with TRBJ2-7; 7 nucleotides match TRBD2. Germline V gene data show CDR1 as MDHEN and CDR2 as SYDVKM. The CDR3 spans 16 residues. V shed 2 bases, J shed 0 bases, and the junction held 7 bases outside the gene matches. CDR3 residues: CASSLPPGLDSYEQYF. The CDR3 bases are TGTGCCAGCAGTTTACCCCCCGGACTAGACTCCTACGAGCAGTACTTC.

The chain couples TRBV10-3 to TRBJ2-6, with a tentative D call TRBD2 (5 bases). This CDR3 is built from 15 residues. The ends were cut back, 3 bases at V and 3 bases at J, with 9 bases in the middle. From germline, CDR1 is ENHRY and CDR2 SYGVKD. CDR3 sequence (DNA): TGTGCCATCAGTGACCGAGGGAATGGGGCCAACGTCCTGACTTTC. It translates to CAISDRGNGANVLTF.

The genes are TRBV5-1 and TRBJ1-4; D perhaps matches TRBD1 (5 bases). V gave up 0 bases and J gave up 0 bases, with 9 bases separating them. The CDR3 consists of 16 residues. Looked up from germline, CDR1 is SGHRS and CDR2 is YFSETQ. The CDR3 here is CASSLAGGATNEKLFF. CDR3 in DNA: TGCGCCAGCAGCTTGGCCGGGGGGGCAACTAATGAAAAACTGTTTTTT.

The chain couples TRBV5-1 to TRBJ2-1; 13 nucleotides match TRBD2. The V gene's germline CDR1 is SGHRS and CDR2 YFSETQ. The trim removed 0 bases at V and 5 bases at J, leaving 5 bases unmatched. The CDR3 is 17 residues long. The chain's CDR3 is CASSLAPGLAGDNEQFF. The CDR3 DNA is TGCGCCAGCAGCTTGGCCCCAGGACTAGCGGGAGACAATGAGCAGTTCTTC.

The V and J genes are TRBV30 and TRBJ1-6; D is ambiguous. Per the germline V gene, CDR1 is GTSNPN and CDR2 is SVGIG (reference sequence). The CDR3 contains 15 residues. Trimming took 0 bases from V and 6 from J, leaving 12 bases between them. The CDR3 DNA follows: TGTGCCTGGAGTGTACCGTTGGTCGGTAATTCACCCCTCCACTTT. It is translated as CAWSVPLVGNSPLHF.

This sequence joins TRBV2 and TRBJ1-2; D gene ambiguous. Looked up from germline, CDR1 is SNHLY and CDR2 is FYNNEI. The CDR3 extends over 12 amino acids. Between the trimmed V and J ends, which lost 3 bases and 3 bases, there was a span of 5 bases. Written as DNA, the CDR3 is TGTGCCAGCAGTGACCAGGACTATGGCTACACCTTC. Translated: CASSDQDYGYTF.

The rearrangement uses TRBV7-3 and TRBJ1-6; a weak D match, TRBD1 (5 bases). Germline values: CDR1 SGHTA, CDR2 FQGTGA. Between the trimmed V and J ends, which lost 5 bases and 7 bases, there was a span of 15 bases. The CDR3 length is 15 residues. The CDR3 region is CASSRTGTGNSPLHF. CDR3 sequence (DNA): TGTGCCAGCAGCCGGACCGGGACGGGGAATTCACCCCTCCACTTT.